The T cell receptor (beta chain) described here comes from a study of cytomegalovirus exposure and HLA in healthy donors. The V gene's germline CDR1 is MDHEN and CDR2 SYDVKM. V was shortened by 5 bases and J by 3 bases, with 2 bases between the two germline ends. The CDR3 totals 10 residues. Study-wide points: Follow-up analysis seemed to connect common viral pathogens with several of the most significant clusters identified.

A multiplex PCR was run with 60 Vbeta primers and 13 Jbeta primers. The table came from immunoSEQ multiplex PCR; TCRdb's copy has only in-frame clones and leaves some out. The sample contains 250,000 to 350,000 clones, roughly 89% of which appear only once. This clone appeared a single time. Its antigen is currently unknown. Other nucleotide sequences from this sample produce the same CDR3. The sequence was obtained from a man aged 35 to 55 in good health and CMV-seropositive. The sequencing input was PBMCs. The chain links TRBV28 to TRBJ2-7; D is undetermined. The DNA for the CDR3 is TGTGCCAGCAGTCACTACGAGCAGTACTTC. Its protein is CASSHYEQYF.